This TCR beta chain appears in the sequencing data of a study of identical twins. Germline V lookup: CDR1 SGHVS, CDR2 FQNEAQ. Trimming cost V 1 base and J 8 bases, with 11 bases left between them. The CDR3 spans 13 residues. Using its own MiXCR run on the 5' RACE reads, TCRdb lists one record per CDR3 protein. The profile shows 1.5 million to 2 million distinct CDR3 sequences, about 32% of them singletons. Overall study findings and caveats: Because invariant MAIT and iNKT cells could be present, zero-insertion analyses could be partly confounded. Out-of-frame alpha sequences shared by twins showed excess low generation probability.

About this clonotype itself: The antigen is undetermined.

The chain employs TRBV7-8 and TRBJ1-1; D is undetermined. This clonotype was obtained from a newborn girl in good health. The material sequenced was cord blood. The CDR3 region has the DNA TGTGCCAGCAGCTTAGGAATTAAAGGCGAAGCTTTCTTT. Translated: CASSLGIKGEAFF.